A single TCR beta chain is shown here with its context. RNA, at about 0.45 to 1 ug, was reverse transcribed with random hexamers. With immunoSEQ multiplex PCR, TCR beta CDR3 was amplified across 54 Vbeta and 13 Jbeta. Via MiXCR, TCRdb re-called the immunoSEQ multiplex PCR reads, giving one row per CDR3 protein. The repertoire holds more than 55,000 distinct CDR3 sequences, with roughly 95% as singletons. This CDR3 is 16 amino acids long. CDR1 KGHDR and CDR2 SFDVKD come from the germline V gene. The germline V and J ends were trimmed by 1 base and 3 bases, with 12 bases remaining between them. The data stem from a study of CD8 T cells in Susac syndrome. Sequencing targeted TCR beta in T cells from blood (CD8+ and CD4+). In the multiple sclerosis control group, patients were treatment-naive and had stable or active relapsing-remitting disease.

The TCR was taken from a human donor with multiple sclerosis. The chain combines TRBV24-1 with TRBJ1-5; D not resolved. Sequencing input: CD4+ T cells from PBMCs. This CDR3 is CATSDLRVQSNQPQHF. CDR3 bases: TGTGCCACCAGTGATTTAAGGGTCCAGTCCAATCAGCCCCAGCATTTT.